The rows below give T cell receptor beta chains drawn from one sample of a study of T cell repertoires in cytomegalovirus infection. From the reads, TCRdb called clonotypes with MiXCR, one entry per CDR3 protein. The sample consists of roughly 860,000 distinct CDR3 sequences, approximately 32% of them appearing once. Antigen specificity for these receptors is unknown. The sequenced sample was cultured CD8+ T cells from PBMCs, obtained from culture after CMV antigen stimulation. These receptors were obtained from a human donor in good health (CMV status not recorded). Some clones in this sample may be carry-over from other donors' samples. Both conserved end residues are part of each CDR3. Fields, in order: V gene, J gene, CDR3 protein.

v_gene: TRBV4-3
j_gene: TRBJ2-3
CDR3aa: CASSQGTGGGPSPTDTQYF

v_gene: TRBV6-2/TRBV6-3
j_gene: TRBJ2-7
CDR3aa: CASKSWDIGSYEQYF

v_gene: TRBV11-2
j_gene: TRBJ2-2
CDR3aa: CASSPGETGGTGELFF

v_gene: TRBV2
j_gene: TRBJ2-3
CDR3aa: CASPGLAGGGARPDTQYF

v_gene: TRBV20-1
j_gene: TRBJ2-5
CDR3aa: CSARPGGPTFETQYF

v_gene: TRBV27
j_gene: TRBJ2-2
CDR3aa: CASSLGTLGQNTGELFF

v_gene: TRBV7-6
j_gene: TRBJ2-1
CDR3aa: CASSPAGTPRDEQFF

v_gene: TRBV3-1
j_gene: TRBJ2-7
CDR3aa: CASSQEPGFTYYEQYF

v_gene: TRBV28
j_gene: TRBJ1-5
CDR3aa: CASGLLRGNQPQHF

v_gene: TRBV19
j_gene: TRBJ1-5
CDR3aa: CASSMSGKSNQPQHF

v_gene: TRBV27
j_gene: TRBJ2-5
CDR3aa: CASSLFEGSTETQYF

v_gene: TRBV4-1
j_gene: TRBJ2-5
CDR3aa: CTSSQGETQYF

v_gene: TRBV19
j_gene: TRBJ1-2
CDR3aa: CATLDYGYTF

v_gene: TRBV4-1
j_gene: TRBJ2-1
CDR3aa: CASSQDAAAYGEQFF

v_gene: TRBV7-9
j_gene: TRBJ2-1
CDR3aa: CASSFKIQGEDEQFF

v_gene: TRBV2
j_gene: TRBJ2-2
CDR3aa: CASTPSSGELFF

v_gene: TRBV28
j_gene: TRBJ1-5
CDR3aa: CASSSGTAHNQPQHF

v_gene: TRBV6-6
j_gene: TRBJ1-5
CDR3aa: CASSYGWGQPQHF

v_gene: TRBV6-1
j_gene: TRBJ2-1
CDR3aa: CASSGEGGINEQFF

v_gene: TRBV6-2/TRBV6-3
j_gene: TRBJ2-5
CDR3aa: CASSRLAGGFFGDQETQYF

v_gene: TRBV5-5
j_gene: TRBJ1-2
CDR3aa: CASSQKAGGGYGYTF

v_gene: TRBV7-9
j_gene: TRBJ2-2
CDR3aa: CASKDTGELFF

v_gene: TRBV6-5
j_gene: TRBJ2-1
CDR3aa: CASSYDSNGYNEQFF

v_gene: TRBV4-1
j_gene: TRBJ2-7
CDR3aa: CASSPRGRVDYEQYF

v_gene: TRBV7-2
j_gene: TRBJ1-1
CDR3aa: CASSFGVSNTEAFF

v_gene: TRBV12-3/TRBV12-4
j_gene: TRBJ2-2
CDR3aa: CASTNLLGTSGGPNTGELFF

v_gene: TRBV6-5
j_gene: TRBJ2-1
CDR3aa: CASSYSPETVHNEQFF

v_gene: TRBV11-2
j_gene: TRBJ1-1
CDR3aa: CASSLWERGQGTEAFF

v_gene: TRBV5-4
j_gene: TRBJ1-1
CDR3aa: CASSLVGGPEAFF

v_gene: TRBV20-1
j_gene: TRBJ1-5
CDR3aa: CSARDRQGSVPQHF

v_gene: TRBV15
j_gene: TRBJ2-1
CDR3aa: CATSRDTGESYNEQFF

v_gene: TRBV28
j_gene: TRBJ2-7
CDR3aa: CASTGVTEAAYEQYF

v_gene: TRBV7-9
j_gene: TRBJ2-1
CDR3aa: CASSSLAGSYNEQFF

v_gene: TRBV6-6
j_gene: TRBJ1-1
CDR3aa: CASRPDRSHTEAFF

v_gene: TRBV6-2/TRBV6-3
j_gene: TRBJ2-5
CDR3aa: CASSYPGTAEQETQYF

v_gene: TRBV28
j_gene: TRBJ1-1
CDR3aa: CASSLWTVNTEAFF

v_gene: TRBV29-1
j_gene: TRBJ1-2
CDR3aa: CSVKVTRNYGYTF

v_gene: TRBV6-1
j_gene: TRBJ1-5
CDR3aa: CASSEITYRRDQPQHF

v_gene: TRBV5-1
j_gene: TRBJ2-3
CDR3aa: CASSSQTSGGDTQYF

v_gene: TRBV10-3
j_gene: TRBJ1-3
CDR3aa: CAISAQGSGNTIYF

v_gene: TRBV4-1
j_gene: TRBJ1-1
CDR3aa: CASSQEGQGYEAFF

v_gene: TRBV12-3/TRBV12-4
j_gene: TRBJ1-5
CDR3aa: CASSLEREVGQPQHF

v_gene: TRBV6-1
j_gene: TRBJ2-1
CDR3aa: CASSEYGNEQFF

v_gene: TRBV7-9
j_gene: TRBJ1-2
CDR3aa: CASSSISLNYGYTF

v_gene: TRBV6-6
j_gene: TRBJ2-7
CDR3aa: CASSPLRLYEQYF

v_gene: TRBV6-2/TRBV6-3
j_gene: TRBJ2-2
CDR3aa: CASSSYPRRGRTGELFF

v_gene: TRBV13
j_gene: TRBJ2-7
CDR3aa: CASSLIPGRASYEQYF

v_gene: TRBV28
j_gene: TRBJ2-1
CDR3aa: CASSSGLAGGHNEQFF

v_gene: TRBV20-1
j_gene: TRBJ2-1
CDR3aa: CSASWGGSYNEQFF

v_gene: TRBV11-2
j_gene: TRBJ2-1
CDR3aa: CASSLGRGGYEQFF

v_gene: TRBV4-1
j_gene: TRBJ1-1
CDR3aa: CASSRSGTDLNTEAFF

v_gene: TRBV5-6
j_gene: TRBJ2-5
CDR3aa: CASSTLSGAETQYF

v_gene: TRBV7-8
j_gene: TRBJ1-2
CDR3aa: CASSLVAGTTNYGYTF